Below are 28 T cell receptor beta chains sequenced from a single sample in a study of blood T cell repertoires in COVID-19. The method was immunoSEQ multiplex PCR; TCRdb's version includes in-frame clones alone and lacks a portion of them. Altogether 260,000 or so clones are present, roughly 84% being singletons, with the ten largest covering around 7.8%. The sample taken for sequencing was peripheral blood. The receptors here all came from a human donor in a cohort sampled during active COVID-19.

This chain links TRBV19 with TRBJ1-2; TRBD1 might be the D (6 bases). V was clipped by 7 bases and J by 5 bases, with 11 bases between them. CDR1 is LNHDA and CDR2 is SQIVND in the germline V gene (reference sequence). The CDR3 has 12 residues. CDR3 in DNA: TGTGCCAGTAAGGTCAGGGGATATGGCTACACCTTC. Protein sequence: CASKVRGYGYTF.

CDR3 region: CASSIGGQSTGELFF. In DNA form, the CDR3 reads TGTGCCAGTAGTATCGGGGGACAGTCCACCGGGGAGCTGTTTTTT. The rearrangement links TRBV19 to TRBJ2-2, with D maybe TRBD1 (7 bases). Between the trimmed V and J ends, which lost 3 bases and 4 bases, there was a span of 12 bases. This CDR3 has 15 amino acids. CDR1 is LNHDA, CDR2 SQIVND, per germline (reference sequence).

The chain carries TRBV5-1 and TRBJ2-3; 8 nucleotides line up with TRBD2. Per the germline V gene, CDR1 is SGHRS and CDR2 is YFSETQ. V lost 2 bases to trimming and J lost 5 bases; unmatched junction nucleotides: 7. The CDR3 consists of 15 residues. CDR3 residues: CASSFTAGGGDTQYF. Here the CDR3 DNA reads TGCGCCAGCAGCTTTACGGCGGGAGGAGGAGATACGCAGTATTTT.

This clone was found once. The chain couples TRBV5-1 to TRBJ2-7, with a weak D call TRBD2 (5 bases). The CDR3 is made up of 13 amino acids. Germline values: CDR1 SGHRS, CDR2 YFSETQ. V lost 4 bases and J 6 bases, leaving 14 bases between the germline ends. CDR3 nucleotide sequence: TGCGCCAGCAGCCAAGGAGCGGCGCTCGAGCAGTACTTC. This encodes CASSQGAALEQYF.

Only a few counts were recorded for this clone. The chain employs TRBV4-2 and TRBJ2-7; TRBD1 matches at 7 bases. CDR1 is LGHNA, CDR2 YNFKEQ, per germline. V trimming: 0 bases; J trimming: 1 base; junction bases outside the gene matches: 3. The CDR3 covers 15 residues. This CDR3 is CASSQDQGESYEQYF. The DNA for the CDR3 is TGTGCCAGCAGCCAAGATCAGGGGGAATCCTACGAGCAGTACTTC.

This clone came up once. The gene calls are TRBV11-3 and TRBJ2-1, with a tentative D call TRBD1 (5 bases). Deletions cut 3 bases from V and 6 bases from J, with 9 bases between. The CDR3 sequence is 13 residues long. Germline V gene sequence: CDR1 SGHNT, CDR2 YENEEA. CDR3 DNA sequence: TGTGCCAGCAGCTTGGGGCCTTCCAATGAGCAGTTCTTC. Its protein is CASSLGPSNEQFF.

The chain employs TRBV11-1 and TRBJ2-7; D is perhaps TRBD1 (6 bases). The CDR3 is made up of 14 amino acids. Germline V gene sequence: CDR1 SGHAT, CDR2 FQDESV (reference sequence). The ends were cut back, 2 bases at V and 4 bases at J, with 12 bases in the middle. For the CDR3, the DNA is TGTGCCAGCAGCTTACACAGGGAAAATTACGAGCAGTACTTC. Its translation is CASSLHRENYEQYF. Supplemented by reference TRBV11-1 and TRBJ2-7, the full variable domain reads EAEVAQSPRYKITEKSQAVAFWCDPISGHATLYWYRQILGQGPELLVQFQDESVVDDSQLPKDRFSAERLKGVDSTLKIQPAELGDSAMYLCASSLHRENYEQYFGPGTRLTVT.

In its sample, this clone was seen a few times. Here the CDR3 reads CASSLGQANTEAFF. CDR3 coding DNA: TGTGCCAGCAGCTTAGGGCAGGCGAACACTGAAGCTTTCTTT. The rearrangement uses TRBV7-9 and TRBJ1-1; D is undetermined. This CDR3 has 14 amino acids. Germline CDR1 and CDR2: SEHNR and FQNEAQ (reference sequence). V gave up 1 base and J gave up 1 base, with 7 bases separating them.

This chain links TRBV19 with TRBJ1-1; TRBD1 matches 7 bases. Germline loops: CDR1 LNHDA, CDR2 SQIVND (reference sequence). The V segment lost 7 bases and the J segment 6 bases; nucleotides outside the gene matches: 11. The CDR3 runs to 14 residues. CDR3 sequence reads: CASTRQGSSSEAFF. Here the CDR3 DNA reads TGTGCCAGTACCCGACAGGGTTCCTCGTCTGAAGCTTTCTTT.

The chain uses TRBV11-2 and TRBJ2-3; TRBD2 agrees at 12 bases. The CDR3 is 16 residues long. With 5 bases clipped from V and 4 bases from J, the junction kept 7 bases outside the gene matches. Germline CDR1 and CDR2: SGHAT and FQNNGV. Written as DNA, the CDR3 is TGTGCCAGCAGCCGCCCGACTAGCGGGAGTTCAGATACGCAGTATTTT. Its protein product is CASSRPTSGSSDTQYF.

In this sample, this clone turned up a few times. This chain links TRBV11-1 with TRBJ2-7; D perhaps matches TRBD1 (6 bases). Deletions cut 3 bases from V and 1 base from J, with 13 bases between. The CDR3 extends over 15 amino acids. The germline V gene encodes CDR1 SGHAT and CDR2 FQDESV (reference sequence). The CDR3 protein is CASSFGWGPSYEQYF. The CDR3 nucleotides are TGTGCCAGCAGCTTTGGATGGGGGCCATCCTACGAGCAGTACTTC.

The chain combines TRBV28 with TRBJ2-3; TRBD2 matches 9 bases. Germline CDR1 is MDHEN and CDR2 is SYDVKM. The CDR3 covers 15 residues. V dropped 2 bases and J dropped 8; count of bases not matched to a gene: 8. CDR3 bases: TGTGCCAGCAGTTTAGTTGTTGCGGGAGGGCTTACGCAGTATTTT. It is translated as CASSLVVAGGLTQYF.

This chain connects TRBV12-3 or TRBV12-4 to TRBJ1-1, with D hard to call. V lost 5 bases, J lost 1 base, and 8 bases lay in between. This CDR3 is 13 amino acids long. CDR3 sequence (DNA): TGTGCCAGCAGTATGGGCCGGAACACTGAAGCTTTCTTT. This sequence encodes CASSMGRNTEAFF.

This chain uses TRBV5-4 with TRBJ2-5; TRBD2 aligns across 9 bases. Germline CDR1 SGHNT, CDR2 YYREEE (reference sequence). V lost 4 bases and J lost 7; bases outside the gene matches: 8. The CDR3 consists of 14 residues. The CDR3: CASSPRREGGTQYF. The CDR3 DNA reads as TGTGCCAGCAGCCCACGGCGGGAGGGTGGGACCCAGTACTTC.

The genes are TRBV5-6 and TRBJ2-7; 11 bases line up with TRBD2. Germline V lookup: CDR1 SGHDT, CDR2 YYEEEE. Unmatched junction bases numbered 3, after V lost 4 bases and J lost 3 bases. The CDR3 spans 14 residues. The CDR3 coding sequence is TGTGCCAGCAGCCAGGGACTAGCGGACTACGAGCAGTACTTC. It is translated as CASSQGLADYEQYF.

J is TRBJ2-2 and V is TRBV6-2 or TRBV6-3; 7 nucleotides line up with TRBD1. The CDR3 contains 13 residues. The V segment lost 6 bases and the J segment 8 bases; nucleotides outside the gene matches: 6. Per germline, CDR1 MNHEY and CDR2 SVGEGT. The DNA of the CDR3 is TGTGCCAGCAGCCGACAGGGCGGTGGGGAGCTGTTTTTT. Residues: CASSRQGGGELFF.

The chain carries TRBV6-1 and TRBJ2-2; D may be TRBD2 (5 bases). Germline CDR1 reads MNHNS; CDR2 reads SASEGT. The CDR3 has 14 amino acids. The ends were cut back, 2 bases at V and 6 bases at J, with 10 bases in the middle. The CDR3 region is CASSEFWESGELFF. The CDR3 DNA follows: TGTGCCAGCAGTGAATTCTGGGAGTCCGGGGAGCTGTTTTTT.

V gene TRBV5-8 combines with J gene TRBJ2-3; 7 bases are a match to TRBD2. V trimming: 0 bases; J trimming: 0 bases; junction bases outside the gene matches: 7. Germline V gene sequence: CDR1 SGHTS, CDR2 YDEGEE. This CDR3 comprises 17 residues. Written as DNA, the CDR3 is TGTGCCAGCAGCTTGGGCCGGGGGGACCTGAGCACAGATACGCAGTATTTT. This encodes CASSLGRGDLSTDTQYF.

V gene TRBV7-2 combines with J gene TRBJ1-2, with a possible D match to TRBD1 (6 bases). This CDR3 is 15 amino acids long. Germline values: CDR1 SGHTA, CDR2 FQGNSA. Deletions cut 2 bases from V and 2 bases from J, with 12 bases between. CDR3: CASSLSVQGNYGYTF. The CDR3 DNA follows: TGTGCCAGCAGCTTATCTGTACAGGGAAACTATGGCTACACCTTC.

The chain is built from TRBV19 and TRBJ1-1; TRBD1 is a possible D gene (6 bases). Trimming removed 2 bases from V and 0 bases from J, with 13 bases in between. CDR3 length: 16 residues. Germline lookup yields CDR1 LNHDA and CDR2 SQIVND (reference sequence). In DNA form, the CDR3 reads TGTGCCAGTAGTATAATTACAGGGTCCATGAACACTGAAGCTTTCTTT. As protein: CASSIITGSMNTEAFF.

The rearrangement links TRBV6-5 to TRBJ1-5; no definite D call. Per germline, CDR1 MNHEY and CDR2 SVGAGI. The CDR3 loop spans 13 amino acids. Trimming cost V 7 bases and J 4 bases, with 11 bases left between them. As DNA, the CDR3 is TGTGCCAGCAAGCTCGAACTTAATCAGCCCCAGCATTTT. Its translation is CASKLELNQPQHF.

The chain carries TRBV27 and TRBJ2-7; the D is unclear. The germline V and J ends were trimmed by 1 base and 3 bases, with 13 bases remaining between them. The CDR3 has 15 residues. Germline V gene data show CDR1 as MNHEY and CDR2 as SMNVEV (reference sequence). CDR3 DNA: TGTGCCAGCAGTTTATTTGGCGCAGGAAGCTACGAGCAGTACTTC. Amino acids: CASSLFGAGSYEQYF.

The chain employs TRBV6-1 and TRBJ2-7; D possibly corresponds to TRBD2 (5 bases). Trimming removed 2 bases at V and 0 bases at J, with 11 bases between. The CDR3 sequence is 15 residues long. From germline, CDR1 is MNHNS and CDR2 SASEGT. Written as DNA, the CDR3 is TGTGCCAGCAGTGAATTTCGGGGTTCCTCCTACGAGCAGTACTTC. Encoded protein: CASSEFRGSSYEQYF.

Written as DNA, the CDR3 is TGTGCCAGCAGTTCCCCCGCCGAGGGTAACTATGGCTACACCTTC. This gives the protein CASSSPAEGNYGYTF. The V call is TRBV6-5, the J call TRBJ1-2; D ambiguous. The germline V and J ends were trimmed by 4 bases and 1 base, with 13 bases remaining between them. The CDR3 is 15 amino acids. Germline CDR1 and CDR2: MNHEY and SVGAGI.

A single count supports this clone. The chain combines TRBV5-1 with TRBJ2-7, with D possibly matching TRBD1 (5 bases). V was shortened by 2 bases and J by 2 bases, with 14 bases between the two germline ends. The CDR3 is 15 amino acids. In germline, CDR1 is SGHRS, CDR2 YFSETQ. In nucleotides, the CDR3 is TGCGCCAGCAGCTTATCGGACATAGGCCCCTACGAGCAGTACTTC. This encodes CASSLSDIGPYEQYF.

The V gene is TRBV9, the J gene TRBJ2-1; 11 bases are shared with TRBD2. Germline CDR1 is SGDLS and CDR2 is YYNGEE. Trimming took 4 bases from V and 4 from J; bases not matched to a gene: 7. This CDR3 is 16 amino acids long. CDR3: CASSLSGTSGYNEQFF. The CDR3 DNA is TGTGCCAGCAGCTTAAGTGGGACTAGCGGATACAATGAGCAGTTCTTC.

The rearrangement uses TRBV29-1 and TRBJ2-7; 11 bases agree with TRBD1. Trimming cost V 6 bases and J 9 bases; bases outside gene matches: 13. The CDR3 contains 14 residues. Germline V gives CDR1 SQVTM, CDR2 ANQGSEA. The CDR3 sequence: CSVAPGQGVTGQYF. The CDR3 DNA sequence: TGCAGCGTGGCTCCGGGACAGGGGGTCACTGGGCAGTACTTC.

The rearrangement uses TRBV27 and TRBJ2-7, with 10 bases fitting TRBD2. The CDR3 is 17 amino acids. Germline lookup yields CDR1 MNHEY and CDR2 SMNVEV (reference sequence). J was trimmed by 3 bases and V by 5 bases; bases with no gene match: 13. In nucleotides, the CDR3 is TGTGCCAGCAGTCCAGGGGCCGGATTAGCGGGAGGCTACGAGCAGTACTTC. This encodes CASSPGAGLAGGYEQYF.